Listed below are T cell receptor beta chains from one sample, sequenced in a study of blood T cells in healthy people across ages. MiXCR, run by TCRdb on the 5' RACE reads, gives a single entry per CDR3 protein. The sample shows some 760,000 distinct CDR3 sequences, around 25% of them seen only once. Separately, the same data were catalogued under a study of T cells of mothers and their children.

Source material: blood. All receptors derive from a boy younger than 18 in good health. The CDR3 runs from the conserved cysteine through the conserved F or W. Each record gives: CDR3 protein, D gene, V gene. The D gene is left open where the match is weak.

CDR3 protein: CASSYYLEGQATEAFF; D gene: NA; V gene: TRBV7-6
CDR3 protein: CASSFRDSFFQYF; D gene: NA; V gene: TRBV7-2
CDR3 protein: CASSYSGVRNYGYTF; D gene: NA; V gene: TRBV6-6
CDR3 protein: CASSAGGRSPYEQYF; D gene: NA; V gene: TRBV9
CDR3 protein: CSASRTGQLYEQFF; D gene: TRBD1; V gene: TRBV20-1
CDR3 protein: CASREGDGTVQETQYF; D gene: TRBD1; V gene: TRBV5-1
CDR3 protein: CASRAGTGKETQYF; D gene: TRBD1; V gene: TRBV6-5
CDR3 protein: CASSLVQEGDTQYF; D gene: NA; V gene: TRBV7-9
CDR3 protein: CASSPERKGEKLFF; D gene: NA; V gene: TRBV7-6
CDR3 protein: CASSGGGEASETQYF; D gene: NA; V gene: TRBV12-3/TRBV12-4
CDR3 protein: CASSSPDRAHEQFF; D gene: TRBD1; V gene: TRBV13
CDR3 protein: CASSLVGAYSSGANVLTF; D gene: NA; V gene: TRBV7-3
CDR3 protein: CASSPWTASSYEQYF; D gene: NA; V gene: TRBV4-3
CDR3 protein: CASSPGTRYNEQFF; D gene: NA; V gene: TRBV3-1
CDR3 protein: CASSKDEVGTDDQETQYF; D gene: NA; V gene: TRBV21-1